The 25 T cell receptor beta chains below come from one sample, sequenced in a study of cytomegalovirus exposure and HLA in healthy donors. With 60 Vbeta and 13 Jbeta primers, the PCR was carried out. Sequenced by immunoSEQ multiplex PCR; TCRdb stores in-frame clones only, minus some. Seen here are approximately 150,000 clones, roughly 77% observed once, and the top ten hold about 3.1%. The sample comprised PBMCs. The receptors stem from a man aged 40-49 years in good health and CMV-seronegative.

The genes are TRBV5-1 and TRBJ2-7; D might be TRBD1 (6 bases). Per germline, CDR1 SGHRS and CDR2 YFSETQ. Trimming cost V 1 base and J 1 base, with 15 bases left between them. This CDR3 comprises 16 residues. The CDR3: CASSLSQGSTSYEQYF. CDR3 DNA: TGCGCCAGCAGCTTGTCGCAGGGGTCTACGTCCTACGAGCAGTACTTC.

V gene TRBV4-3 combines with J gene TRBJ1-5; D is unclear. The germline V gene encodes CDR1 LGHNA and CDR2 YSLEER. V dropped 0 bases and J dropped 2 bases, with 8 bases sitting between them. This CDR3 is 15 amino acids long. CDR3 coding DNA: TGCGCCAGCAGCCAAGATTTTGAGGGCAATCAGCCCCAGCATTTT. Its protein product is CASSQDFEGNQPQHF.

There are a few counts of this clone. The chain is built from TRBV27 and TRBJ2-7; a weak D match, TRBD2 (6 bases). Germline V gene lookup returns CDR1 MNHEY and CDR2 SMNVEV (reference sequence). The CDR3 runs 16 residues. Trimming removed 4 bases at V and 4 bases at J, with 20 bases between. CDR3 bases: TGTGCCAGCAGTTCGTGGGACTCGGGAAAAGGATACGAGCAGTACTTC. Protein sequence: CASSSWDSGKGYEQYF.

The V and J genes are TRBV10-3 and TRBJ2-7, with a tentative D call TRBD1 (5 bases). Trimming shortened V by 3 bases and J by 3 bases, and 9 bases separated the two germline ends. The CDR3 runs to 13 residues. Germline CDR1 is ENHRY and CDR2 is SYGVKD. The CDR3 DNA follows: TGTGCCATCAGTGAAGGGCAGGGCTACGAGCAGTACTTC. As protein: CAISEGQGYEQYF.

CDR3 residues: CASSSQGRVYGYTF. CDR3 DNA: TGTGCCAGCAGTTCACAGGGGCGAGTCTATGGCTACACCTTC. The chain combines TRBV28 with TRBJ1-2; TRBD1 matches 7 bases. The germline CDR1 and CDR2 sequences are MDHEN and SYDVKM. The junction had 6 bases not matched to a gene; V was cut back by 4 bases and J by 4 bases. The CDR3 loop spans 14 amino acids.

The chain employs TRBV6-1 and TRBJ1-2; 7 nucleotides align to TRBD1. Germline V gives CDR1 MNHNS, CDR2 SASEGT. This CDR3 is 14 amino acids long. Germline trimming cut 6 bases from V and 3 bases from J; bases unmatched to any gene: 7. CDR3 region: CASSLMGTDYGYTF. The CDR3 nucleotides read TGTGCCAGCAGCTTAATGGGGACAGACTATGGCTACACCTTC.

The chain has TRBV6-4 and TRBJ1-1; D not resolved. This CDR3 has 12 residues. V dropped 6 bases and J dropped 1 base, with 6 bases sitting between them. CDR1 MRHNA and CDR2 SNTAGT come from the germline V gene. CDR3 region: CASSFGNTEAFF. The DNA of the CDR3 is TGTGCCAGCAGCTTCGGGAACACTGAAGCTTTCTTT.

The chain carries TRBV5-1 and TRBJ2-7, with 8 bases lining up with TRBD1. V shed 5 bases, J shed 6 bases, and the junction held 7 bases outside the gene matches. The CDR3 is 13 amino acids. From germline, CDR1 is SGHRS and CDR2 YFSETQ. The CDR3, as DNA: TGCGCCAGCAGTTCCTCCCAGGGGGCCGAGCAGTACTTC. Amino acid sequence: CASSSSQGAEQYF.

The CDR3 nucleotides read TGTGCCAGCAGTGAACCTTTGTTTTGGCAGGGGAGCACTGAAGCTTTCTTT. This translates into CASSEPLFWQGSTEAFF. This chain links TRBV6-1 with TRBJ1-1, with D possibly being TRBD1 (6 bases). CDR1 and CDR2 (germline): MNHNS, SASEGT. V lost 2 bases and J 4 bases, leaving 20 bases between the germline ends. The CDR3 runs to 17 residues.

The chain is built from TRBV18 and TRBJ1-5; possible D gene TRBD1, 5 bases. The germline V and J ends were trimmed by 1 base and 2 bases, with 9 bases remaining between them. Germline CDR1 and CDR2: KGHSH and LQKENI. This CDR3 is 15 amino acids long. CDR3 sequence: CASSPLGGGNQPQHF. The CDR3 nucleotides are TGTGCCAGCTCACCACTGGGGGGTGGCAATCAGCCCCAGCATTTT.

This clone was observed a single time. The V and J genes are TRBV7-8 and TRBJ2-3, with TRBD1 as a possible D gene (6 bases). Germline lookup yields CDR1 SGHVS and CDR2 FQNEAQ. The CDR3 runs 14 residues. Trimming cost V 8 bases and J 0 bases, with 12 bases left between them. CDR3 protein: CASGQQSSTDTQYF. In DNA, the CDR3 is TGTGCCAGCGGACAGCAATCTAGCACAGATACGCAGTATTTT.

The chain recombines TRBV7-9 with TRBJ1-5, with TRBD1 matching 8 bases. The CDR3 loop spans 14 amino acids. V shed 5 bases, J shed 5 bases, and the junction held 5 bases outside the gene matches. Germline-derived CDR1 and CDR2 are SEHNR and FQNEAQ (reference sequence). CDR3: CASSPGTGYQPQHF. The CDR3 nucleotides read TGTGCCAGCAGCCCCGGGACAGGTTATCAGCCCCAGCATTTT.

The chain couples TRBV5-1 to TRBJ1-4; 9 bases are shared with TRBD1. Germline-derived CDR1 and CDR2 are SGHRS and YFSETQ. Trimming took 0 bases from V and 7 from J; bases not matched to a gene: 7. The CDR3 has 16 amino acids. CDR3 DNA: TGCGCCAGCAGCTTGGTTTACAGGGGGCTCAGTGAAAAACTGTTTTTT. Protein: CASSLVYRGLSEKLFF.

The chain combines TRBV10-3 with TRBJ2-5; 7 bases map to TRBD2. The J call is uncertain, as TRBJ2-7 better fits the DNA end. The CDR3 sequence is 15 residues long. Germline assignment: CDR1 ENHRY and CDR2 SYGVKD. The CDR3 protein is CAITPRWGGLGEQYF. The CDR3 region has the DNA TGTGCCATCACCCCACGGTGGGGGGGACTGGGCGAGCAGTACTTC.

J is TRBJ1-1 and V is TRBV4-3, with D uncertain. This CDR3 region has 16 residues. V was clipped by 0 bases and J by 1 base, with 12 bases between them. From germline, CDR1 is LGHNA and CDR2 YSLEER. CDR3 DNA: TGCGCCAGCAGCCAAGATAGGCAGCCGGGGAACACTGAAGCTTTCTTT. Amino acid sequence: CASSQDRQPGNTEAFF.

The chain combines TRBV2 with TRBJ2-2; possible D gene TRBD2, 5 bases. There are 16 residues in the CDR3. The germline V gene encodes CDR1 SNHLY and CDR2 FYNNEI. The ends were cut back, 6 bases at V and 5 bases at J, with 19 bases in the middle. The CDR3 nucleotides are TGTGCCAGCAGCGACTCCCCGGGCCGAGGGACCGGGGAGCTGTTTTTT. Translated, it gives CASSDSPGRGTGELFF.

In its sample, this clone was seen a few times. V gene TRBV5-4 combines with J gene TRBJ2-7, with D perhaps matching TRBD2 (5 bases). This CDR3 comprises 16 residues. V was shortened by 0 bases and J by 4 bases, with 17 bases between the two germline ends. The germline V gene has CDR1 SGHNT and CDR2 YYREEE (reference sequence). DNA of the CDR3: TGTGCCAGCAGCTTGGGCGCGGGCTACCGAGATTACGAGCAGTACTTC. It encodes CASSLGAGYRDYEQYF.

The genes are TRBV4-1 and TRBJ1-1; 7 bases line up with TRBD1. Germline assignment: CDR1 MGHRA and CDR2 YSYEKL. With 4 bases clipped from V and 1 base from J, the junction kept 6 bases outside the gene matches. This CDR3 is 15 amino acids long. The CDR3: CASSLQQGSNTEAFF. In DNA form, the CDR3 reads TGCGCCAGCAGCCTCCAACAGGGGTCGAACACTGAAGCTTTCTTT.

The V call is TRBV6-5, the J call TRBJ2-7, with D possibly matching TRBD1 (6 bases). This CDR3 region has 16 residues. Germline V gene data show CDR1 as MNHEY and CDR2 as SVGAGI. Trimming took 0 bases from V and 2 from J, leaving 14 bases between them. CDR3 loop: CASSYSKGHQTYEQYF. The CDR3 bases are TGTGCCAGCAGTTACTCGAAGGGACACCAAACCTACGAGCAGTACTTC.

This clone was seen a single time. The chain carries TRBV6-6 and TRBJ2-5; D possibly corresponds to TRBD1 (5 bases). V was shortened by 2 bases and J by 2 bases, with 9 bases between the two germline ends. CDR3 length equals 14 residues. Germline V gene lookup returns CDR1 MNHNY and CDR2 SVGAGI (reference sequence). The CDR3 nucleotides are TGTGCCAGCAGTTACCCGTGGACACAAGAGACCCAGTACTTC. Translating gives CASSYPWTQETQYF.

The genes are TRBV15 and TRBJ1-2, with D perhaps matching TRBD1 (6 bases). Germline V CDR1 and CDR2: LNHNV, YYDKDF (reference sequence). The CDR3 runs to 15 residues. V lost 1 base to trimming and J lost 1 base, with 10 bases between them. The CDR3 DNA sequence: TGTGCCACCAGCAGAGCCCAAGGGGGTAACTATGGCTACACCTTC. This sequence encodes CATSRAQGGNYGYTF. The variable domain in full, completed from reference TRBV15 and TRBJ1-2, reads DAMVIQNPRYQVTQFGKPVTLSCSQTLNHNVMYWYQQKSSQAPKLLFHYYDKDFNNEADTPDNFQSRRPNTSFCFLDIRSPGLGDTAMYLCATSRAQGGNYGYTFGSGTRLTVV.

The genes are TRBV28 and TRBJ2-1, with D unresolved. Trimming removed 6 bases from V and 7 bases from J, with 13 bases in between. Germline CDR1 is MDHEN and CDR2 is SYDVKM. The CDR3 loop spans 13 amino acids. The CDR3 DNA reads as TGTGCCAGCAGCCCCGCTACGAGTAATGAGCAGTTCTTC. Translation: CASSPATSNEQFF.

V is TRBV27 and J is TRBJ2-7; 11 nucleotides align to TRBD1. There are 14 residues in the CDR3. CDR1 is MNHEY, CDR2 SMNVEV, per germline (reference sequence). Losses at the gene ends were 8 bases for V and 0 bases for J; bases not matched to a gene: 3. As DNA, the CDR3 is TGTGCCAGCGGGACAGGGGGTTTCTCCTACGAGCAGTACTTC. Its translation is CASGTGGFSYEQYF.

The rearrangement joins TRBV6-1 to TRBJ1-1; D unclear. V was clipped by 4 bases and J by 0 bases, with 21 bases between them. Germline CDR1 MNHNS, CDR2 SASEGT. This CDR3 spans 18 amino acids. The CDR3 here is CASSVPSLRVLMNTEAFF. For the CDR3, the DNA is TGTGCCAGCAGTGTTCCCTCCCTCCGGGTTCTCATGAACACTGAAGCTTTCTTT.

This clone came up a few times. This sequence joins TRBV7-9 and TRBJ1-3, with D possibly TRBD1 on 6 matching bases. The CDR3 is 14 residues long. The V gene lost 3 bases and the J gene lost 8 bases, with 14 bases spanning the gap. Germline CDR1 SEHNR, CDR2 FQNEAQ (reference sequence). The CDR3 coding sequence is TGTGCCAGCAGCTTGGGATACAGGGCTGACACCATATATTTT. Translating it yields CASSLGYRADTIYF.